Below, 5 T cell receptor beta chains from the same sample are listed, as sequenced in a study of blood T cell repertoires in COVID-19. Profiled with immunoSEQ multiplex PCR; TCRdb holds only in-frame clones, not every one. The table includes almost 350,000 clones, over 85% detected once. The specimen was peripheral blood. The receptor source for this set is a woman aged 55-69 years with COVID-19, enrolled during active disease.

CDR3 region: CASSNKPAGPTDTQYF. Here the CDR3 DNA reads TGTGCCAGTAGCAATAAACCGGCGGGGCCCACAGATACGCAGTATTTT. The chain has TRBV19 and TRBJ2-3, with D possibly TRBD2 on 6 matching bases. V was shortened by 6 bases and J by 2 bases, with 18 bases between the two germline ends. This CDR3 comprises 16 residues. CDR1 LNHDA and CDR2 SQIVND come from the germline V gene (reference sequence).

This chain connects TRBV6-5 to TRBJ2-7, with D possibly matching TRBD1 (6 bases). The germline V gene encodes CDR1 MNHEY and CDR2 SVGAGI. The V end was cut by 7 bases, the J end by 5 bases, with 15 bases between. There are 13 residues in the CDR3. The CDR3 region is CASTSTGFHEQYF. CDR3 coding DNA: TGTGCCAGCACCTCCACAGGGTTCCACGAGCAGTACTTC.

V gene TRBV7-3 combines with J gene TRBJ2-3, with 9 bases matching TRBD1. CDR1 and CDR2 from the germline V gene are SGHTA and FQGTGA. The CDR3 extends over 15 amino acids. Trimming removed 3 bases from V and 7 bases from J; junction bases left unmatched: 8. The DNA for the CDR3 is TGTGCCAGCAGCTTTTCGGGACAGGGTAGCAATACGCAGTATTTT. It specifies CASSFSGQGSNTQYF. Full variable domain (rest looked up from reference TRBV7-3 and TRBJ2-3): GAGVSQTPSNKVTEKGKYVELRCDPISGHTALYWYRQSLGQGPEFLIYFQGTGAADDSGLPNDRFFAVRPEGSVSTLKIQRTERGDSAVYLCASSFSGQGSNTQYFGPGTRLTVL.

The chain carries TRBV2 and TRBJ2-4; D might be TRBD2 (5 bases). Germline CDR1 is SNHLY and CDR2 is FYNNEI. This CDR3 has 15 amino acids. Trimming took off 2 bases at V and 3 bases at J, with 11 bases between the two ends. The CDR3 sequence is CASSESQRSKNIQYF. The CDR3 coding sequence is TGTGCCAGCAGTGAAAGCCAGCGGAGCAAAAACATTCAGTACTTC.

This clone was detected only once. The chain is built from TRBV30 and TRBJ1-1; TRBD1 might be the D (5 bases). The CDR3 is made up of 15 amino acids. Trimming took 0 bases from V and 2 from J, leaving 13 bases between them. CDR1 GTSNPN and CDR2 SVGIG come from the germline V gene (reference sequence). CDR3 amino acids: CAWSVTRGKNTEAFF. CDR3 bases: TGTGCCTGGAGTGTTACGCGGGGGAAAAACACTGAAGCTTTCTTT.